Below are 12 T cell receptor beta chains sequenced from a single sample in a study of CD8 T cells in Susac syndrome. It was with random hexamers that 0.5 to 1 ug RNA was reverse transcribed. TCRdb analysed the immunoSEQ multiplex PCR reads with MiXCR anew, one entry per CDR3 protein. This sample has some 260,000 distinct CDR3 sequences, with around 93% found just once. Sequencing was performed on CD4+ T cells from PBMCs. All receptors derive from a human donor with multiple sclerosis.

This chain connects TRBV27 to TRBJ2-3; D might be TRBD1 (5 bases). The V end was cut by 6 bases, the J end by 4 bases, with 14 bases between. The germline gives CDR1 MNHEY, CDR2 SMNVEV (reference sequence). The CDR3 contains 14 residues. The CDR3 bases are TGTGCCAGCAGGCGAAGCAGGGTTTCAGATACGCAGTATTTT. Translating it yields CASRRSRVSDTQYF.

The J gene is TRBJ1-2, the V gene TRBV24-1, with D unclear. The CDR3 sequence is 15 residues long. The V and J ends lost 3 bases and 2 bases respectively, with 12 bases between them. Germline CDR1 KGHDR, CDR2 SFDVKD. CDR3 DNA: TGTGCCACCAGTGATCCTCCACGAGGGAACTATGGCTACACCTTC. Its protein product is CATSDPPRGNYGYTF.

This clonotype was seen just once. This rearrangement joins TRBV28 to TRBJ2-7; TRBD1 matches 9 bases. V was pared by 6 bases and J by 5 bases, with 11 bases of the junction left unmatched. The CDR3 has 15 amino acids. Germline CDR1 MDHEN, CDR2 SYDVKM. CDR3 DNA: TGTGCCAGCAGCCCCGGGGACAGGGATTTCCACGAGCAGTACTTC. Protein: CASSPGDRDFHEQYF.

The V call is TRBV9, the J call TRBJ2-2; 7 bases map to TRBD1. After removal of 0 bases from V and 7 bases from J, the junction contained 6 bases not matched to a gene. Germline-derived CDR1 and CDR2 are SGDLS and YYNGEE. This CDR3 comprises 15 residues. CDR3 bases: TGTGCCAGCAGCGTAGGACAGGGAATGATCGGGGAGCTGTTTTTT. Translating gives CASSVGQGMIGELFF. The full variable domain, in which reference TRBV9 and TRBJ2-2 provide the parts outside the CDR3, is DSGVTQTPKHLITATGQRVTLRCSPRSGDLSVYWYQQSLDQGLQFLIQYYNGEERAKGNILERFSAQQFPDLHSELNLSSLELGDSALYFCASSVGQGMIGELFFGEGSRLTVL.

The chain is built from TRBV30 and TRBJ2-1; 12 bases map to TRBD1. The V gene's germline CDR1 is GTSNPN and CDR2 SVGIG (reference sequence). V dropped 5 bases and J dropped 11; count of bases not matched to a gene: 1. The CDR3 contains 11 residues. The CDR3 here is CAWGTGGQQFF. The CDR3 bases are TGTGCCTGGGGGACAGGGGGCCAGCAGTTCTTC.

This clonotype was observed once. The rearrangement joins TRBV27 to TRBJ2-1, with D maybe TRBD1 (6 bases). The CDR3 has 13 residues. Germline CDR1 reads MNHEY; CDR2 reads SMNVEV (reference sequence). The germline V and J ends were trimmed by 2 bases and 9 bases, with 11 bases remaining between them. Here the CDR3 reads CASSLRQVSEQFF. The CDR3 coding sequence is TGTGCCAGCAGTTTACGACAGGTATCTGAGCAGTTCTTC.

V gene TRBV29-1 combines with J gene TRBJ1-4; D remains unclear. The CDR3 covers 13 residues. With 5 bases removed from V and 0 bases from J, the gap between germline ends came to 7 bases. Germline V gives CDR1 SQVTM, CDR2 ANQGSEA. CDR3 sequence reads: CSVSASTNEKLFF. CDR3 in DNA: TGCAGCGTTTCGGCATCAACTAATGAAAAACTGTTTTTT.

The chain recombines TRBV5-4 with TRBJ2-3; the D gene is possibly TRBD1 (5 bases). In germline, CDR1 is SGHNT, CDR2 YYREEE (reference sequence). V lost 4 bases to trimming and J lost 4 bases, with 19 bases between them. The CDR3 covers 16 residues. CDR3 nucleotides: TGTGCCAGCAGCCAGGGTGGAATGGTCCAAGCAGATACGCAGTATTTT. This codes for CASSQGGMVQADTQYF.

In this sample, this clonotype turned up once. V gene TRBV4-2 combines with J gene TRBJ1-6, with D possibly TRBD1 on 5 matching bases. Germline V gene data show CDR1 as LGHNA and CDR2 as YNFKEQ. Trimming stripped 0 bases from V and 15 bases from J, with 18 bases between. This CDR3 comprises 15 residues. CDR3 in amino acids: CASSQDAGRGGILHF. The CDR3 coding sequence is TGTGCCAGCAGCCAAGACGCAGGGCGGGGCGGAATCCTCCACTTT.

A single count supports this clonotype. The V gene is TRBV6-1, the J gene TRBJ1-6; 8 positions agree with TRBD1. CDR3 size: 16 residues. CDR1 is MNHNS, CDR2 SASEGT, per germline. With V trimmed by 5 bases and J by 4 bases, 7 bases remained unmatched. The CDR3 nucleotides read TGTGCCAGCAGTACGGGACAGGCCCAGTATAATTCACCCCTCCACTTT. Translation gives CASSTGQAQYNSPLHF.

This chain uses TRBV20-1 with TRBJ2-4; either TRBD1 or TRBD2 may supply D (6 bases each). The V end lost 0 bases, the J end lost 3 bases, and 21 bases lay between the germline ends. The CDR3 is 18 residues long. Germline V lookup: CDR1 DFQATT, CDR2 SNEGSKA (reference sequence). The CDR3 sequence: CSARDLFSGAFGKNIQYF. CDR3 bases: TGCAGTGCTAGAGATCTCTTTTCGGGGGCGTTTGGCAAAAACATTCAGTACTTC.

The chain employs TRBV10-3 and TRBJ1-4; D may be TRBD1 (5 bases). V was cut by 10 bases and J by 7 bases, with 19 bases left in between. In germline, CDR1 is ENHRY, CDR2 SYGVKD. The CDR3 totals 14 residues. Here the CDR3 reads CATYSGAAGEKLFF. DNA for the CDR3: TGTGCCACCTACTCCGGGGCCGCAGGTGAAAAACTGTTTTTT.